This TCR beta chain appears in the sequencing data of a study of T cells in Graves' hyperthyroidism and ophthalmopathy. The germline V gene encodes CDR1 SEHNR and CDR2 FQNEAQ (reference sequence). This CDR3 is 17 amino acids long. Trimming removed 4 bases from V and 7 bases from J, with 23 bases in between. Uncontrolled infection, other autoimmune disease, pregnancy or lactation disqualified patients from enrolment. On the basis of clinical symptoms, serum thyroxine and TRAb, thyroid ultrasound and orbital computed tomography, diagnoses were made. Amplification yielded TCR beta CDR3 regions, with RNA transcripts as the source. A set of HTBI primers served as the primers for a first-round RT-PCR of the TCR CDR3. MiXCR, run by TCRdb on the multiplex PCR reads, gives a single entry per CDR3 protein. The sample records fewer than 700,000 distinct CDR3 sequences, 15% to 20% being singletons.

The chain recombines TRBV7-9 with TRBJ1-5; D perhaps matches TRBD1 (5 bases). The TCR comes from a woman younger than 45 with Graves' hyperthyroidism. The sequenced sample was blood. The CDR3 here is CASSSPPGGKVTQPQHF. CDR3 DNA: TGTGCCAGCAGCTCACCCCCCGGGGGTAAGGTGACGCAGCCCCAGCATTTT.